This TCR beta chain was documented in a study of blood T cell repertoires in COVID-19. Study as a whole: Collection of acute and convalescent COVID-19 samples took place in the United States, Italy and Spain. From T cells, B-cell-depleted T cells, or PBMCs came the material, which was cDNA or gDNA.

Seattle-derived patients entered the study during active infection and were followed longitudinally. As processed by the authors: From reference gene primer amplification, estimates of nucleated cell counts were derived. Generated by immunoSEQ multiplex PCR, the TCRdb table keeps only in-frame clones and is missing some. V and J calls and clone size are as listed in that table; D and trimming were resolved from the DNA. The profile covers 350,000 to 450,000 clones, with around 87% appearing a single time and 2.3% taken by the ten largest. This sequence was found in a woman in her sixties with COVID-19, enrolled during active disease. The material sequenced was peripheral blood.

CDR3 loop: CASSPPLQGSTEAFF. The CDR3 bases are TGTGCCAGCAGCCCCCCCCTACAGGGGTCCACTGAAGCTTTCTTT. V gene TRBV5-4 combines with J gene TRBJ1-1; 7 nucleotides match TRBD1. In germline, CDR1 is SGHNT, CDR2 YYREEE (reference sequence). V trimming: 4 bases; J trimming: 4 bases; junction bases outside the gene matches: 10. The CDR3 runs to 15 residues. The entire variable domain, with the rest obtained from reference TRBV5-4 and TRBJ1-1, is as follows: ETGVTQSPTHLIKTRGQQVTLRCSSQSGHNTVSWYQQALGQGPQFIFQYYREEENGRGNFPPRFSGLQFPNYSSELNVNALELDDSALYLCASSPPLQGSTEAFFGQGTRLTVV.